This TCR beta chain came from a study of T-cell reconstitution after alpha-beta-depleted transplantation in children. Unique molecular identifiers tagged the TCRbeta library. TCRdb processed the PCR reads anew with MiXCR; each CDR3 protein has one entry. This sample yields 100,000 to 120,000 distinct CDR3 sequences, of which about a tenth are seen a single time; around 8.2% belongs to the top ten. The germline V gene has CDR1 LGHDT and CDR2 YNNKEL (reference sequence). The CDR3 loop spans 15 amino acids. To note about this clonotype: A read error may produce the germline difference seen at one junction end.

The genes are TRBV3-1 and TRBJ2-7; 10 bases fit TRBD1. This specimen consisted of PBMCs from the stem cell graft donor, obtained from the stem cell graft. This receptor was identified in a human donor who donated a stem cell graft to a child with acute lymphoblastic leukemia. The CDR3 loop is CACSQARTGGYEQYF. The CDR3 region has the DNA TGTGCCTGCAGCCAAGCCCGGACAGGGGGCTACGAGCAGTACTTC.